There are many counts of the clone carrying this TCR beta chain. Its antigen is currently unknown. The data were obtained in a study of CD8 T cells in ankylosing spondylitis. The study's findings and limits: Apparently characteristic of ankylosing spondylitis blood was a TCR beta motif (about 8 highly homologous variants). Disease-linked clones were found to be CD8+ and relatively rare in peripheral blood.

TCRdb re-called the 5' RACE reads with MiXCR, one entry per CDR3 protein. Of some 150,000 distinct CDR3 sequences listed, approximately 10% are singletons. The CDR3 is 14 amino acids. V was shortened by 5 bases and J by 6 bases, with 14 bases between the two germline ends. Germline V gene data show CDR1 as SGHVS and CDR2 as FNYEAQ. This TCR derives from a female donor with ankylosing spondylitis or in good health (not recorded which). What was sequenced was blood, either unsorted or a sorted T cell fraction (not recorded which). The chain employs TRBV7-6 and TRBJ2-1, with D tentatively TRBD2 (5 bases). CDR3 bases: TGTGCCAGCAGCCCCCTCAGCGGACGCAATGAGCAGTTCTTC. This translates into CASSPLSGRNEQFF.